This TCR beta chain was sequenced for a study of blood T cell repertoires in COVID-19. Study-level information: Sample material is recorded as cDNA or gDNA derived from T cells, B-cell-depleted T cells, or PBMCs.

The CDR3 totals 14 residues. Germline values: CDR1 SQVTM, CDR2 ANQGSEA. V lost 7 bases to trimming and J lost 3 bases; unmatched junction nucleotides: 8. In the study's own analysis: Estimation of nucleated cell counts was performed using reference gene primer amplification. Clones were read by immunoSEQ multiplex PCR, and TCRdb kept only the in-frame ones, dropping some. That table furnishes V, J and clone size, whereas the DNA furnished D and trimming. The sample shows over 300,000 clones, about 84% of them seen only once. V gene TRBV29-1 combines with J gene TRBJ2-3; the match to TRBD2 covers 9 bases. The clonotype comes from a woman between 45 and 60 years old with acute or convalescent COVID-19. Source material: peripheral blood. CDR3 sequence (DNA): TGCAGCGCTACGACTAGCGGAAGGACAGATACGCAGTATTTT. Amino acid sequence: CSATTSGRTDTQYF.